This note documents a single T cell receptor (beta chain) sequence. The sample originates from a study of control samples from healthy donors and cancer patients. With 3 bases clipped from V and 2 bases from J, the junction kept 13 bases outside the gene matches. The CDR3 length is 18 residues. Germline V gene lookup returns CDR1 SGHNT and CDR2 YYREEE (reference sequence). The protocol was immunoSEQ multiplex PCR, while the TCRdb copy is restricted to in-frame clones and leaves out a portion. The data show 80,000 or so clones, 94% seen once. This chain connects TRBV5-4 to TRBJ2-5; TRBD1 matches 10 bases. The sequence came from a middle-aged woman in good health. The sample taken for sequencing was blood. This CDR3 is CASSSGFLGQGVQETQYF. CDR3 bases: TGTGCCAGCAGCTCGGGCTTTTTAGGACAGGGGGTACAAGAGACCCAGTACTTC.